These T cell receptor beta chains were read from a single sample in a study of cytomegalovirus exposure and HLA in healthy donors. Profiling relied on immunoSEQ multiplex PCR, and the TCRdb table lists in-frame clones only, not all of them. The sample has hundreds of thousands of clones; around 91% are singletons. The sequenced material came from PBMCs. The receptors come from a woman aged 25-40 years in good health and CMV-seronegative. Each CDR3 is given with its conserved first and last residue. D genes are given only for firm matches. Only part of the rows carry a size: once, few, many, or a class if the clone is expanded.

D: .
J: TRBJ2-1
size: .
length: 12
V: TRBV11-3
DNA: TGTGCCAGCAGCTTACACAACAATGAGCAGTTCTTC
CDR3: CASSLHNNEQFF

D: TRBD2
J: TRBJ2-5
size: .
length: 13
V: TRBV5-4
DNA: TGTGCCAGCAGGGTAGCGGGCGGGGAGACCCAGTACTTC
CDR3: CASRVAGGETQYF

D: .
J: TRBJ1-5
size: few
length: 16
V: TRBV5-6
DNA: TGTGCCAGCAGCTTGAGGGCTGGGGGGGACAATCAGCCCCAGCATTTT
CDR3: CASSLRAGGDNQPQHF

D: TRBD1
J: TRBJ1-4
size: .
length: 12
V: TRBV7-9
DNA: TGTGCCAGCCAGGGGGATCGGGAAAAACTGTTTTTT
CDR3: CASQGDREKLFF

D: TRBD2
J: TRBJ2-5
size: .
length: 15
V: TRBV9
DNA: TGTGCCAGCAGCGTAGGACTAGCGGGAGAGTGGACCCAGTACTTC
CDR3: CASSVGLAGEWTQYF

D: .
J: TRBJ2-5
size: .
length: 14
V: TRBV15
DNA: TGTGCCACCCGCGGGGACACCGTCCAAGAGACCCAGTACTTC
CDR3: CATRGDTVQETQYF

D: .
J: TRBJ2-1
size: .
length: 16
V: TRBV9
DNA: TGTGCCAGCAGCGTAGCGGGCAGGAGCTCCTACAATGAGCAGTTCTTC
CDR3: CASSVAGRSSYNEQFF

D: .
J: TRBJ2-5
size: .
length: 13
V: TRBV28
DNA: TGTGCCAGCAGTTTATTAGAGGCAGAGACCCAGTACTTC
CDR3: CASSLLEAETQYF

D: .
J: TRBJ2-7
size: .
length: 16
V: TRBV18
DNA: TGTGCCAGCTCACCCACAGCCAGTCGGTCCCTCTCCGAGCAGTACTTC
CDR3: CASSPTASRSLSEQYF

D: TRBD2
J: TRBJ2-7
size: .
length: 16
V: TRBV27
DNA: TGTGCCAGCAGTTTATCTCCCCCTGCGGGAGGCTACGAGCAGTACTTC
CDR3: CASSLSPPAGGYEQYF

D: TRBD2
J: TRBJ2-1
size: .
length: 16
V: TRBV6-5
DNA: TGTGCCAGCAGTTACCTTACGGGAGGGCCTGACGATGAGCAGTTCTTC
CDR3: CASSYLTGGPDDEQFF

D: .
J: TRBJ2-7
size: .
length: 14
V: TRBV19
DNA: TGTGCCAGTAGTAGCACGGACGGGAGCTACGAGCAGTACTTC
CDR3: CASSSTDGSYEQYF

D: .
J: TRBJ1-1
size: once
length: 14
V: TRBV27
DNA: TGTGCCAGCAGTTTATCATCTGGGCCATTTGAAGCTTTCTTT
CDR3: CASSLSSGPFEAFF

D: .
J: TRBJ2-3
size: once
length: 15
V: TRBV7-2
DNA: TGTGCCAGCAGCTTGGAGGGGGGTAGCACAGATACGCAGTATTTT
CDR3: CASSLEGGSTDTQYF

D: TRBD1
J: TRBJ1-2
size: .
length: 14
V: TRBV5-6
DNA: TGTGCCAGCAGCTTTCCCGGACAGGCTTATGGCTACACCTTC
CDR3: CASSFPGQAYGYTF

D: TRBD1
J: TRBJ2-7
size: .
length: 17
V: TRBV7-8
DNA: TGTGCCAGCAGCTCCGACAGGGGGCCCGTCACGCGCTACGAGCAGTACTTC
CDR3: CASSSDRGPVTRYEQYF

D: .
J: TRBJ1-1
size: .
length: 13
V: TRBV7-9
DNA: TGTGCCAGCAGCTTAAGTAACCGCGGTGAAGCTTTCTTT
CDR3: CASSLSNRGEAFF

D: TRBD2
J: TRBJ2-1
size: .
length: 19
V: TRBV13
DNA: TGTGCCAGCAGCGCCTCGGTAGGGGCTGGCACTAGCGCCTACAATGAGCAGTTCTTC
CDR3: CASSASVGAGTSAYNEQFF

D: .
J: TRBJ2-1
size: .
length: 14
V: TRBV30
DNA: TGTGCCTGGGGACACCCCCAGGGGCACAATGAGCAGTTCTTC
CDR3: CAWGHPQGHNEQFF

D: TRBD2
J: TRBJ2-7
size: .
length: 15
V: TRBV28
DNA: TGTGCCAGCACCCCTTTAGCGGGGGCGTCCTACGAGCAGTACTTC
CDR3: CASTPLAGASYEQYF

D: .
J: TRBJ2-7
size: .
length: 20
V: TRBV28
DNA: TGTGCCAGCAGGCCCTGGGACTTCCTACCTGACTACACCTCCTCCTACGAGCAGTACTTC
CDR3: CASRPWDFLPDYTSSYEQYF

D: .
J: TRBJ2-1
size: .
length: 15
V: TRBV7-9
DNA: TGTGCCAGCAGCCCAGGTACCGTATGGGGCGGAGAGCAGTTCTTC
CDR3: CASSPGTVWGGEQFF

D: TRBD1
J: TRBJ2-5
size: .
length: 14
V: TRBV7-2
DNA: TGTGCCAGCAGCGCAGCCGGGACAGGGGAGACCCAGTACTTC
CDR3: CASSAAGTGETQYF

D: TRBD1
J: TRBJ2-7
size: .
length: 14
V: TRBV28
DNA: TGTGCCAGCAGCCCCTCGGACAGGGACCACGAGCAGTACTTC
CDR3: CASSPSDRDHEQYF

D: TRBD2
J: TRBJ2-3
size: .
length: 14
V: TRBV27
DNA: TGTGCCATTAAACCGGGACTAGCGGCGGATACGCAGTATTTT
CDR3: CAIKPGLAADTQYF

D: TRBD2
J: TRBJ2-7
size: .
length: 17
V: TRBV27
DNA: TGTGCCAGCAGCTCAGCTGACACGGGACTAAAGACCTACGAGCAGTACTTC
CDR3: CASSSADTGLKTYEQYF

D: .
J: TRBJ2-2
size: .
length: 15
V: TRBV5-8
DNA: TGTGCCAGCAGCTTGTGGTCTAGGAACACCGGGGAGCTGTTTTTT
CDR3: CASSLWSRNTGELFF

D: .
J: TRBJ1-4
size: once
length: 14
V: TRBV9
DNA: TGTGCCAGCAGCGTGGGGGCAACTAATGAAAAACTGTTTTTT
CDR3: CASSVGATNEKLFF

D: .
J: TRBJ1-2
size: .
length: 14
V: TRBV29-1
DNA: TGCAGCGTTGAGACCGGGACTCCAAGTTATGGCTACACCTTC
CDR3: CSVETGTPSYGYTF

D: TRBD2
J: TRBJ2-3
size: .
length: 16
V: TRBV27
DNA: TGTGCCAGCAGTATATCCGGGACTAGCTGGGTAGATACGCAGTATTTT
CDR3: CASSISGTSWVDTQYF

D: TRBD2
J: TRBJ2-3
size: .
length: 16
V: TRBV2
DNA: TGTGCCAGCACGCTAACGGCTAGCGGGAATACAGATACGCAGTATTTT
CDR3: CASTLTASGNTDTQYF

D: .
J: TRBJ2-7
size: .
length: 16
V: TRBV28
DNA: TGTGCCAGCAGTTTCCCTCTGAGCGGTCAAAGGTACGAGCAGTACTTC
CDR3: CASSFPLSGQRYEQYF

D: TRBD2
J: TRBJ2-3
size: .
length: 16
V: TRBV11-3
DNA: TGTGCCAGCAGCTGGGAGGGGCTAGCCTCCACAGATACGCAGTATTTT
CDR3: CASSWEGLASTDTQYF

D: .
J: TRBJ2-1
size: once
length: 14
V: TRBV27
DNA: TGTGCCAGCAGTCCCCACCCCGGCTACAATGAGCAGTTCTTC
CDR3: CASSPHPGYNEQFF

D: TRBD2
J: TRBJ2-1
size: .
length: 17
V: TRBV11-2
DNA: TGTGCCAGCAGCTTAGCGGCGACTAGCGGTTGGTACAATGAGCAGTTCTTC
CDR3: CASSLAATSGWYNEQFF

D: TRBD2
J: TRBJ2-7
size: .
length: 15
V: TRBV5-1
DNA: TGCGCCAGCAGCTTTCCTGAGACTAGCCCTTACGCGCAGTACTTC
CDR3: CASSFPETSPYAQYF

D: TRBD1
J: TRBJ1-3
size: .
length: 15
V: TRBV12-5
DNA: TGTGCTAGTGGTTTTTCCGTGACAGGGCAAAACACCATATATTTT
CDR3: CASGFSVTGQNTIYF

D: TRBD1
J: TRBJ2-4
size: .
length: 16
V: TRBV27
DNA: TGTGCCAGCAGTCAGGGACAGGGTTTTCCCAAAAACATTCAGTACTTC
CDR3: CASSQGQGFPKNIQYF

D: .
J: TRBJ2-7
size: .
length: 15
V: TRBV2
DNA: TGTGCCAGCAGTGACGGCAGCCTGAGCTCCTACGAGCAGTACTTC
CDR3: CASSDGSLSSYEQYF

D: .
J: TRBJ2-3
size: .
length: 16
V: TRBV28
DNA: TGTGCCAGCAGCCCTGGACAGAGCTTCAGCACAGATACGCAGTATTTT
CDR3: CASSPGQSFSTDTQYF

D: .
J: TRBJ2-2
size: .
length: 16
V: TRBV7-2
DNA: TGTGCCAGCAGCTTAGGTCTCGATCTCTACACCGGGGAGCTGTTTTTT
CDR3: CASSLGLDLYTGELFF

D: .
J: TRBJ1-2
size: .
length: 9
V: TRBV20-1
DNA: TGCAGTGCTAACTATGGCTACACCTTC
CDR3: CSANYGYTF

D: TRBD1
J: TRBJ2-7
size: .
length: 14
V: TRBV28
DNA: TGTGCCAGCAGTTTTTTTACAGGGGTCCACGAGCAGTACTTC
CDR3: CASSFFTGVHEQYF

D: TRBD1
J: TRBJ2-2
size: .
length: 17
V: TRBV5-6
DNA: TGTGCCAGCAGCTATACCTTGGGACAGGGGTACACCGGGGAGCTGTTTTTT
CDR3: CASSYTLGQGYTGELFF

D: TRBD1
J: TRBJ2-3
size: .
length: 16
V: TRBV27
DNA: TGTGCCAGCAGTGGGGCGGGACAGGGGGGGCCAGATACGCAGTATTTT
CDR3: CASSGAGQGGPDTQYF

D: .
J: TRBJ2-5
size: .
length: 16
V: TRBV27
DNA: TGTGCCAGCAGTTTAAGGGCCGAAACCAACCAAGAGACCCAGTACTTC
CDR3: CASSLRAETNQETQYF

D: TRBD1
J: TRBJ1-2
size: .
length: 14
V: TRBV19
DNA: TGTGCCAGTAGTCCGGGACAGGGTTTCTATGGCTACACCTTC
CDR3: CASSPGQGFYGYTF

D: .
J: TRBJ2-2
size: once
length: 14
V: TRBV29-1
DNA: TGCAGCGTTGAAGAGGGAGGGGGCGGAGGGGAGCTGTTTTTT
CDR3: CSVEEGGGGGELFF

D: TRBD2
J: TRBJ2-3
size: .
length: 16
V: TRBV5-1
DNA: TGCGCCAGCAGCTTGGCCGGGACTAGCGGCACAGATACGCAGTATTTT
CDR3: CASSLAGTSGTDTQYF